The source of this T cell receptor beta chain is a study of CD8 T cells in Susac syndrome. Trimming cost V 3 bases and J 1 base, with 13 bases left between them. Germline values: CDR1 DFQATT, CDR2 SNEGSKA (reference sequence). CDR3 length equals 15 residues. Random hexamers were used to reverse transcribe the RNA input (roughly 0.5 to 1 ug). TCRdb passed the immunoSEQ multiplex PCR reads through MiXCR, listing each CDR3 protein once. The table includes around 200,000 distinct CDR3 sequences, roughly 96% detected once. The source is a human donor in good health. Sample: CD4+ T cells from PBMCs. V usage is TRBV20-1 and J usage is TRBJ1-3; possible D gene TRBD1, 5 bases. CDR3 amino acids: CSASSGPISGNTIYF. In DNA form, the CDR3 reads TGCAGTGCTAGCTCAGGGCCAATTTCTGGAAACACCATATATTTT.